The table lists the clone carrying this TCR beta chain with a count of one. Trimming cost V 4 bases and J 3 bases; bases outside gene matches: 8. The CDR3 consists of 16 residues. Germline V CDR1 and CDR2: SEHNR, FQNEAQ (reference sequence). This record belongs to a study of OX40 agonist ivuxolimab in advanced cancers. Study-wide background: Patients took ivuxolimab, an agonistic anti-OX40 (CD134) antibody.

Sequenced by immunoSEQ multiplex PCR; TCRdb stores in-frame clones only, minus some. Among 9,500 to 15,000 clones listed, approximately 83% were seen once. The source of this sequence is an adult with an advanced solid tumor such as melanoma, head and neck, liver or kidney cancer. The chain carries TRBV7-9 and TRBJ2-7; 11 bases match TRBD2. The specimen was CD4+ or CD8+ T cells sorted from blood, collected in a trial of the OX40 agonist ivuxolimab. CDR3 protein: CASSSLALAGDYEQYF. For the CDR3, the DNA is TGTGCCAGCAGCTCCTTGGCACTAGCGGGAGACTACGAGCAGTACTTC.